The 15 T cell receptor beta chains given below trace back to one sample, sequenced in a study of radiation and T cells in renal cell carcinoma. Stated time point: blood 2 weeks post-SBRT. The sample's treatment: 15 Gy SBRT to primary tumor, nephrectomy 4 weeks later. Here immunoSEQ multiplex PCR was the method, and the copy in TCRdb shows in-frame clones only, minus some. The profile covers 120,000 or so clones, with 81% appearing a single time and approximately 5% taken by the ten largest. This specimen consisted of blood, obtained from a patient whose treatment included radiotherapy and nephrectomy. These receptors were obtained from a man aged 50-59 years with renal cell carcinoma.

The chain employs TRBV5-1 and TRBJ2-5; D call uncertain. The CDR3 loop spans 15 amino acids. The germline gives CDR1 SGHRS, CDR2 YFSETQ. Deletions cut 0 bases from V and 5 bases from J, with 14 bases between. DNA for the CDR3: TGCGCCAGCAGCTTGGCGGTAGGGATGGAGGAGACCCAGTACTTC. This codes for CASSLAVGMEETQYF.

The chain employs TRBV5-6 and TRBJ1-4; D ambiguous. Trimming cost V 1 base and J 3 bases, with 13 bases left between them. The length of the CDR3 is 16 residues. CDR1 is SGHDT, CDR2 YYEEEE, per germline. CDR3 bases: TGTGCCAGCAGCTTGATGGGTCTTCGTGCTAATGAAAAACTGTTTTTT. This translates into CASSLMGLRANEKLFF.

This chain joins TRBV5-1 and TRBJ2-1; 7 bases are a match to TRBD1. The CDR3 runs to 15 residues. Germline trimming cut 4 bases from V and 3 bases from J; bases unmatched to any gene: 7. Per germline, CDR1 SGHRS and CDR2 YFSETQ. CDR3 DNA sequence: TGCGCCAGCAGCCCCGGGGACAGATTCTACAATGAGCAGTTCTTC. Protein: CASSPGDRFYNEQFF. The full variable domain, rest sourced from reference TRBV5-1 and TRBJ2-1, is KAGVTQTPRYLIKTRGQQVTLSCSPISGHRSVSWYQQTPGQGLQFLFEYFSETQRNKGNFPGRFSGRQFSNSRSEMNVSTLELGDSALYLCASSPGDRFYNEQFFGPGTRLTVL.

The J gene is TRBJ1-2, the V gene TRBV19; 10 nucleotides align to TRBD1. Unmatched junction bases numbered 7, after V lost 3 bases and J lost 0 bases. Germline CDR1 LNHDA, CDR2 SQIVND (reference sequence). CDR3 size: 17 residues. This chain's CDR3 is CASSMSGTGASNYGYTF. CDR3 coding DNA: TGTGCCAGTAGTATGTCAGGGACAGGGGCGTCTAACTATGGCTACACCTTC.

This clone showed up many times. This sequence joins TRBV7-2 and TRBJ1-5; D unclear. The germline V gene has CDR1 SGHTA and CDR2 FQGNSA. There are 12 residues in the CDR3. V was pared by 4 bases and J by 3 bases, with 4 bases between. CDR3: CASSSNNQPQHF. CDR3 bases: TGTGCCAGCAGCTCTAACAATCAGCCCCAGCATTTT.

The V and J genes are TRBV10-3 and TRBJ2-3; D possibly corresponds to TRBD2 (6 bases). The V gene lost 2 bases and the J gene lost 7 bases, with 7 bases spanning the gap. The CDR3 has 12 residues. Germline CDR1 reads ENHRY; CDR2 reads SYGVKD. The CDR3 DNA reads as TGTGCCATCAGTGAGCGGGGGAATACGCAGTATTTT. Translation: CAISERGNTQYF.

The CDR3 here is CASSSGQGLNNEQFF. CDR3 bases: TGTGCCAGCAGTTCCGGACAGGGGTTGAACAATGAGCAGTTCTTC. The V and J genes are TRBV27 and TRBJ2-1; 9 bases line up with TRBD1. V shed 4 bases and J 5 bases; nucleotides not matched to a gene: 6. The CDR3 is 15 amino acids. CDR1 is MNHEY and CDR2 is SMNVEV in the germline V gene (reference sequence).

The CDR3 nucleotides are TGTGCCAGCAGTTACAATAAGGGGGTAGGCTACGAGCAGTACTTC. The encoded protein is CASSYNKGVGYEQYF. V usage is TRBV6-5 and J usage is TRBJ2-7; a weak D match, TRBD1 (6 bases). The CDR3 spans 15 residues. V was shortened by 2 bases and J by 3 bases, with 14 bases between the two germline ends. CDR1 is MNHEY, CDR2 SVGAGI, per germline.

This clone was found once. The chain uses TRBV30 and TRBJ2-1; no definite D call. Per germline, CDR1 GTSNPN and CDR2 SVGIG (reference sequence). Trimming shortened V by 6 bases and J by 9 bases, and 18 bases separated the two germline ends. The CDR3 is 13 residues long. Written as DNA, the CDR3 is TGTGCCTGTGGTAAATCTACCCCGGGTGAGCAGTTCTTC. The encoded protein is CACGKSTPGEQFF.

The chain links TRBV6-4 to TRBJ2-3, with D possibly matching TRBD2 (6 bases). The germline gives CDR1 MRHNA, CDR2 SNTAGT. This CDR3 has 14 amino acids. The V end was cut by 1 base, the J end by 4 bases, with 9 bases between. The CDR3 DNA reads TGTGCCAGCAGTGACTTCGGGGGAGCAGATACGCAGTATTTT. Translating gives CASSDFGGADTQYF.

This chain joins TRBV7-2 and TRBJ2-1, with 7 bases identical to TRBD2. With V trimmed by 5 bases and J by 11 bases, 9 bases remained unmatched. This CDR3 has 13 amino acids. CDR1 and CDR2 from the germline V gene are SGHTA and FQGNSA. The CDR3 DNA sequence: TGTGCCAGCAGCGCTCCCTCGGGACTAAAGCAGTTCTTC. As protein: CASSAPSGLKQFF.

The chain uses TRBV4-3 and TRBJ1-2; D is unresolved. Between the trimmed V and J ends, which lost 4 bases and 7 bases, there was a span of 13 bases. CDR3 size: 13 residues. Germline CDR1 is LGHNA and CDR2 is YSLEER. The CDR3 here is CASSPLAGGGYTF. In DNA, the CDR3 is TGCGCCAGCAGCCCCCTGGCGGGAGGTGGCTACACCTTC.

This clone occurred a few times. The chain combines TRBV6-5 with TRBJ1-1; D gene uncertain. This CDR3 spans 14 amino acids. The germline gives CDR1 MNHEY, CDR2 SVGAGI. The V end was cut by 7 bases, the J end by 7 bases, with 19 bases between. The CDR3 is CASTPQRGLSEAFF. CDR3 in DNA: TGTGCCAGCACCCCCCAGCGGGGTTTAAGTGAAGCTTTCTTT.

V gene TRBV5-1 combines with J gene TRBJ1-5; D gene ambiguous. Per germline, CDR1 SGHRS and CDR2 YFSETQ. Between the trimmed V and J ends, which lost 0 bases and 4 bases, there was a span of 8 bases. The CDR3 length is 14 residues. Here the CDR3 DNA reads TGCGCCAGCAGCTTGGATTACGGGAATCAGCCCCAGCATTTT. It yields the protein CASSLDYGNQPQHF.

The rearrangement joins TRBV6-5 to TRBJ2-7; D remains ambiguous. CDR1 and CDR2 (germline): MNHEY, SVGAGI. The CDR3 is 13 residues long. Trimming pared 6 bases from V and 2 bases from J, leaving 11 bases between. The CDR3 sequence is CASRESRPYEQYF. The CDR3 coding sequence is TGTGCCAGCAGGGAATCTAGACCCTACGAGCAGTACTTC.